Following are 16 T cell receptor beta chains from one sample sequenced in a study of T cells in women clearing cervical HPV infection. Profiled with immunoSEQ multiplex PCR; TCRdb holds only in-frame clones, not every one. The specimen's table records 14,000 or so clones. The sequencing input was blood buffy coat. These receptor sequences come from a woman between 18 and 70 years old with a cervical HPV16 infection that either progressed to CIN3+ or cleared (not recorded which).

Worth noting for this clone: The read gets to within 3 residues of the CDR3 end, and the germline J gene fills in the rest. This chain joins TRBV7-9 and TRBJ2-3; possibly TRBD2 for D (7 bases). CDR3 length: 15 amino acids. Per the germline V gene, CDR1 is SEHNR and CDR2 is FQNEAQ (reference sequence). Partial CDR3 DNA: TGTGCCAGCAGCTCCTGGGGGGGGCGCCAAGAGACG. This gives the protein CASSSWGGRQET. The entire CDR3 protein is CASSSWGGRQETQYF.

Notes on this clone: The read ends 3 residues early relative to the CDR3; the germline J gene fills the gap. The chain uses TRBV5-1 and TRBJ2-1; D is possibly TRBD1 (6 bases). Trimming took 2 bases from V and 6 from J, leaving 15 bases between them. The CDR3 contains 15 residues. Germline V gene lookup returns CDR1 SGHRS and CDR2 YFSETQ. The part of the CDR3 DNA that was read is TGCGCCAGCAGCTTCTTCAGGGGCGCTCGCAATGAG. Its protein product is CASSFFRGARNE. The complete CDR3 sequence is CASSFFRGARNEQFF.

For this clone: From the germline J gene comes the end of the CDR3, since the read stops 3 residues before it. The chain joins TRBV5-1 to TRBJ2-5; 7 bases match TRBD1. The CDR3 has 15 residues. Germline V gives CDR1 SGHRS, CDR2 YFSETQ. The trim removed 5 bases at V and 3 bases at J, leaving 10 bases unmatched. The DNA read from the CDR3 is TGCGCCAGCAGTTCAGGGGGTCACAAAAAAGAGACC. Amino acid sequence: CASSSGGHKKET. The CDR3 as a whole reads CASSSGGHKKETQYF.

CDR3 bases read: TGTGCCAGCAGCCAAGCTGATTCAGGGTACAATGAG. Translating gives CASSQADSGYNE. The CDR3 in full is CASSQADSGYNEQFF. The chain links TRBV14 to TRBJ2-1; perhaps TRBD1 as D (5 bases). The read finishes 3 residues shy of the CDR3 end, and the germline J gene is used to complete it. With 1 base removed from V and 4 bases from J, the gap between germline ends came to 11 bases. The CDR3 sequence is 15 residues long. Germline V gene data show CDR1 as SGHDN and CDR2 as FVKESK.

As concerns this clone: The read gets to within 3 residues of the CDR3 end, and the germline J gene fills in the rest. The rearrangement uses TRBV20-1 and TRBJ1-1; 10 bases line up with TRBD1. Germline CDR1 DFQATT, CDR2 SNEGSKA (reference sequence). V trimming: 6 bases; J trimming: 5 bases; junction bases outside the gene matches: 6. This CDR3 spans 13 amino acids. The CDR3 DNA, read in part, is TGCAGTGCCCGGGACAGGGGATATACTGAA. It yields the protein CSARDRGYTE. The complete CDR3 reads CSARDRGYTEAFF.

Details on this clone: The read halts 3 residues ahead of the CDR3 end, with the missing end drawn from the germline J gene. The chain combines TRBV11-3 with TRBJ2-1; 8 nucleotides align to TRBD1. Germline V gene lookup returns CDR1 SGHNT and CDR2 YENEEA. V gave up 4 bases and J gave up 5 bases; unmatched junction bases: 7. The CDR3 length is 15 residues. CDR3 DNA (partial): TGTGCCAGCAGCTGGGACAGGTTCCCTAACAATGAG. This translates into CASSWDRFPNNE. The full CDR3 sequence reads CASSWDRFPNNEQFF.

The CDR3 loop is CSVYSRDRVSTRNYGYTF. Incomplete CDR3 DNA: TGCAGCGTTTACTCCCGGGACAGGGTAAGTACTCGGAACTATGGC. This rearrangement joins TRBV29-1 to TRBJ1-2; 9 positions agree with TRBD1. The read comes to an end 3 residues before the CDR3 does, leaving the germline J gene to fill in the end. The ends lost 5 bases at V and 2 bases at J; junction bases unmatched: 18. Germline-derived CDR1 and CDR2 are SQVTM and ANQGSEA. The length of the CDR3 is 18 residues.

To note about this clone: The read ends 3 residues early relative to the CDR3; the germline J gene fills the gap. The chain recombines TRBV6-1 with TRBJ1-5; 8 bases agree with TRBD1. This CDR3 region has 15 residues. Germline lookup yields CDR1 MNHNS and CDR2 SASEGT. Trimming at V came to 4 bases and at J to 0 bases, leaving 2 bases not matched to a gene. The CDR3 DNA, read in part, is TGTGCCAGCAGTGGACAGGGGCTTAGCAATCAGCCC. Its protein is CASSGQGLSNQP. The whole CDR3 sequence is CASSGQGLSNQPQHF.

As to this clone: The read terminates 3 residues ahead of where the CDR3 ends, so the germline J gene completes it. This sequence joins TRBV20-1 and TRBJ1-2; D is perhaps TRBD1 (5 bases). This CDR3 contains 15 residues. Germline lookup yields CDR1 DFQATT and CDR2 SNEGSKA (reference sequence). The CDR3 bases that were read are TGCAGTGCTAGAGTCGCGGGACTAGCTAACAATGAG. This codes for CSARVAGLANNE. The full CDR3 is CSARVAGLANNEYTF.

Regarding this clone: Coverage ceases 3 residues before the CDR3 finishes, and the germline J gene fills in the end. The chain employs TRBV10-3 and TRBJ2-2, with 9 positions matching TRBD1. This CDR3 has 17 residues. The germline V gene has CDR1 ENHRY and CDR2 SYGVKD. The CDR3 sequence is CAISAGQGFFGANVLFF. The CDR3 bases that were read are TGTGCCATCAGTGCTGGACAGGGGTTTTTTGGGGCCAACGTG.

With respect to this clone: Coverage ceases 3 residues before the CDR3 finishes, and the germline J gene fills in the end. This chain links TRBV20-1 with TRBJ1-5; 7 positions match TRBD1. The CDR3 covers 15 residues. Germline CDR1 reads DFQATT; CDR2 reads SNEGSKA (reference sequence). The V segment lost 2 bases and the J segment 4 bases; nucleotides outside the gene matches: 8. CDR3 DNA (partial): TGCAGTGCTAGATCGAATGACAGGGTTAATCAGCCC. It translates to CSARSNDRVNQP. The entire CDR3 reads CSARSNDRVNQPQHF.

About this clone itself: The read terminates 3 residues ahead of where the CDR3 ends, so the germline J gene completes it. The rearrangement links TRBV7-9 to TRBJ1-1; D remains unclear. V lost 1 base and J 7 bases, leaving 10 bases between the germline ends. From germline, CDR1 is SEHNR and CDR2 FQNEAQ (reference sequence). The CDR3 length is 13 residues. CDR3 residues: CASSLGFSSEAFF. The sequenced CDR3 bases are TGTGCCAGCAGCTTAGGTTTTTCCAGTGAA.

Concerning this clone itself: The missing CDR3 end, 3 residues past where the read stops, is filled in from the germline J gene. The chain recombines TRBV19 with TRBJ2-7; possible D gene TRBD1, 6 bases. Germline V CDR1 and CDR2: LNHDA, SQIVND (reference sequence). Trimming took off 4 bases at V and 3 bases at J, with 13 bases between the two ends. CDR3 size: 14 residues. The CDR3 sequence is CASSTPGHDYEQYF. CDR3 DNA, as far as it was read: TGTGCCAGTAGTACTCCGGGACATGACTACGAG.

Notes on this clone: Coverage ceases 3 residues before the CDR3 finishes, and the germline J gene fills in the end. The chain recombines TRBV7-2 with TRBJ1-1; D remains unclear. The CDR3 is made up of 13 amino acids. V was shortened by 5 bases and J by 7 bases, with 14 bases between the two germline ends. In germline, CDR1 is SGHTA, CDR2 FQGNSA. Incomplete CDR3 DNA: TGTGCCAGCAGCCTGCTAAACAGACATGAA. It specifies CASSLLNRHE. The full CDR3 sequence reads CASSLLNRHEAFF.

Concerning this clone itself: The read terminates 3 residues ahead of where the CDR3 ends, so the germline J gene completes it. V gene TRBV19 combines with J gene TRBJ2-3; D is possibly TRBD1 (6 bases). This CDR3 has 18 amino acids. The germline CDR1 and CDR2 sequences are LNHDA and SQIVND (reference sequence). This CDR3 reads CASSLTISGTPEGETQYF. The covered CDR3 bases are TGTGCCAGTAGTCTGACCATCTCCGGGACCCCTGAGGGGGAGACG.

On this clone itself: The CDR3 end lies 3 residues beyond the end of the read and is filled in from the germline J gene. The rearrangement uses TRBV29-1 and TRBJ2-3; 10 bases fit TRBD2. V lost 7 bases to trimming and J lost 4 bases; unmatched junction nucleotides: 8. The CDR3 has 14 residues. Germline CDR1 SQVTM, CDR2 ANQGSEA. The CDR3 region is CSAPSGSASDTQYF. Partial CDR3 DNA: TGCAGCGCCCCTAGCGGGAGTGCGTCAGATACG.